A single sample is the source of the 3 T cell receptor beta chains below, sequenced in a study of PD-L1 blockade in urothelial cancer. Time point indicated: peripheral blood 6 weeks after treatment start. Profiled with immunoSEQ multiplex PCR; TCRdb holds only in-frame clones, not every one. The profile shows around 50,000 clones, about 88% of them singletons. This sample comprised PBMCs, obtained around atezolizumab (anti-PD-L1) treatment. The source is a man aged 55 to 70 with urothelial cancer.

V usage is TRBV27 and J usage is TRBJ2-1, with D uncertain. Germline loops: CDR1 MNHEY, CDR2 SMNVEV (reference sequence). The CDR3 has 14 residues. V gave up 1 base and J gave up 5 bases, with 9 bases separating them. Written as DNA, the CDR3 is TGTGCCAGCAGTTTATTTGGCCCTCACAATGAGCAGTTCTTC. This gives the protein CASSLFGPHNEQFF.

The V gene is TRBV10-3, the J gene TRBJ2-7; 13 bases map to TRBD2. V shed 0 bases, J shed 12 bases, and the junction held 8 bases outside the gene matches. This CDR3 region has 15 residues. Germline CDR1 and CDR2: ENHRY and SYGVKD. The CDR3 sequence: CAISESTSGRLSVYF. CDR3 sequence (DNA): TGTGCCATCAGTGAGTCGACTAGCGGGAGGCTGAGTGTGTACTTC.

CDR3 region: CASSYSLAGPGETQYF. CDR3 coding DNA: TGTGCCAGCAGTTATTCTTTAGCGGGACCGGGGGAGACCCAGTACTTC. This chain connects TRBV6-5 to TRBJ2-5; TRBD2 aligns across 8 bases. The germline V gene has CDR1 MNHEY and CDR2 SVGAGI. V lost 3 bases and J lost 5; bases outside the gene matches: 11. The CDR3 loop spans 16 amino acids.